This T cell receptor (beta chain) was captured in a study of T cell repertoires in cytomegalovirus infection. Study outcomes and limitations: Individuals carrying CMV plus the relevant HLA were identified by cumulative frequency of public TCR beta families.

This clonotype has more than one count but fewer than ten. What it binds is not known. TCRdb ran MiXCR on the reads and lists one entry per CDR3 protein. This sample has about 530,000 distinct CDR3 sequences; roughly 29% occur once, and the top ten carry approximately 13%. The CDR3 loop spans 15 amino acids. Germline CDR1 is SGHVS and CDR2 is FQNEAQ. V shed 5 bases and J 7 bases; nucleotides not matched to a gene: 5. This receptor was obtained from a human donor in good health (CMV status not recorded). Some clones in this sample may be carry-over from other donors' samples. The sample taken for sequencing was PBMCs. The chain combines TRBV7-8 with TRBJ2-1; TRBD2 aligns across 13 bases. The CDR3 bases are TGTGCCAGCAGCCGACTAGCGGGAGGAATTAATGAGCAGTTCTTC. Protein sequence: CASSRLAGGINEQFF.